A single sample is the source of the 20 T cell receptor beta chains below, sequenced in a study of blood T cell repertoires in COVID-19. Clones were read by immunoSEQ multiplex PCR, and TCRdb kept only the in-frame ones, dropping some. This table holds around 200,000 clones, around 84% found once. Material for sequencing was peripheral blood. The receptors were sampled from a woman over 75 with acute or convalescent COVID-19.

This chain joins TRBV7-2 and TRBJ1-6; 7 bases align to TRBD1. The CDR3 has 16 residues. Germline V lookup: CDR1 SGHTA, CDR2 FQGNSA. Trimming removed 3 bases from V and 5 bases from J; junction bases left unmatched: 7. CDR3 region: CASSLGWDRDNSPLHF. CDR3 in DNA: TGTGCCAGCAGCTTGGGATGGGACAGAGATAATTCACCCCTCCACTTT.

The chain recombines TRBV25-1 with TRBJ1-6; 9 bases agree with TRBD1. Germline loops: CDR1 MGHDK, CDR2 SYGVNS. With 5 bases clipped from V and 8 bases from J, the junction kept 10 bases outside the gene matches. This CDR3 is built from 16 residues. CDR3 protein: CASSSPGTGRDSPLHF. CDR3 bases: TGTGCCAGCAGTAGTCCCGGGACAGGGAGAGATTCACCCCTCCACTTT.

This chain connects TRBV4-1 to TRBJ1-2; 7 bases are shared with TRBD1. The V gene end was trimmed by 3 bases and the J gene end by 2 bases; junction bases not matched to a gene: 0. The CDR3 has 13 residues. Per the germline V gene, CDR1 is MGHRA and CDR2 is YSYEKL. DNA of the CDR3: TGCGCCAGCAGCCAGACAGGGAACTATGGCTACACCTTC. This encodes CASSQTGNYGYTF.

The chain is built from TRBV4-3 and TRBJ1-4; D not certain. The CDR3 has 14 amino acids. The germline CDR1 and CDR2 sequences are LGHNA and YSLEER. V was shortened by 0 bases and J by 4 bases, with 6 bases between the two germline ends. The CDR3 region is CASSQDISNEKLFF. In DNA form, the CDR3 reads TGCGCCAGCAGCCAAGATATCAGTAATGAAAAACTGTTTTTT.

The chain employs TRBV3-1 (or the pseudogene TRBV3-2) and TRBJ2-1; D perhaps matches TRBD1 (6 bases). The V gene's germline CDR1 is LGHDT and CDR2 YNNKEL (reference sequence). This CDR3 contains 11 residues. Trimming left V 4 bases short and J 9 bases short, with 7 bases between. CDR3 in DNA: TGTGCCAGCAGCCGGGGGCTTGAGCAGTTCTTC. Translating it yields CASSRGLEQFF.

This chain joins TRBV21-1 and TRBJ1-2. TRBV21-1 is a pseudogene. This CDR3 has 9 residues. The CDR3 region has the DNA TGTGTTAAGCTCTATGGCTACACCTTC. Its translation: CVKLYGYTF.

The V gene is TRBV27, the J gene TRBJ2-7; 8 positions match TRBD1. CDR3 length: 15 amino acids. V was pared by 5 bases and J by 0 bases, with 6 bases of the junction left unmatched. Germline V lookup: CDR1 MNHEY, CDR2 SMNVEV (reference sequence). The CDR3 sequence: CASSPRTGSSYEQYF. DNA of the CDR3: TGTGCCAGCAGTCCGCGGACAGGGAGCTCCTACGAGCAGTACTTC.

The chain combines TRBV14 with TRBJ2-5, with D unclear. CDR3 length: 11 residues. The V end lost 3 bases, the J end lost 4 bases, and 3 bases lay between the germline ends. The germline gives CDR1 SGHDN, CDR2 FVKESK. The CDR3 DNA reads as TGTGCCAGCAGCCACGGAGAGACCCAGTACTTC. Encoded protein: CASSHGETQYF.

The chain links TRBV6-2 or TRBV6-3 to TRBJ2-5; 8 nucleotides match TRBD2. Unmatched junction bases numbered 4, after V lost 5 bases and J lost 5 bases. Germline loops: CDR1 MNHEY, CDR2 SVGEGT. The CDR3 sequence is 13 residues long. The CDR3 nucleotides are TGTGCCAGCAGTAGCGGGAGTGGTGAGACCCAGTACTTC. Its translation: CASSSGSGETQYF.

There are a few counts of this clone. CDR3 bases: TGTGCCAGCAGCTTGATGGGACAGGGGACAAACACCATATATTTT. It encodes CASSLMGQGTNTIYF. The chain has TRBV5-4 and TRBJ1-3, with TRBD1 matching 10 bases. J lost 6 bases, V lost 1 base, and 4 bases had no gene match. Germline lookup yields CDR1 SGHNT and CDR2 YYREEE (reference sequence). This CDR3 is built from 15 residues. Combining the CDR3 with reference TRBV5-4 and TRBJ1-3 gives the whole variable domain ETGVTQSPTHLIKTRGQQVTLRCSSQSGHNTVSWYQQALGQGPQFIFQYYREEENGRGNFPPRFSGLQFPNYSSELNVNALELDDSALYLCASSLMGQGTNTIYFGEGSWLTVV.

In this sample, this clone turned up once. J is TRBJ2-7 and V is TRBV21-1; no check of the table's D call, TRBD2, against the DNA was made. TRBV21-1 has pseudogene status. This CDR3 spans 18 amino acids. The CDR3 spells CASSKVGRTSGRPYEQYF. DNA of the CDR3: TGTGCCAGCAGCAAAGTCGGCAGGACTAGCGGGAGACCATACGAGCAGTACTTC.

V is TRBV18 and J is TRBJ2-3; TRBD2 is a possible D gene (6 bases). In germline, CDR1 is KGHSH, CDR2 LQKENI. V shed 3 bases and J shed 1 base, with 20 bases lying between them. CDR3 length: 18 amino acids. CDR3 sequence (DNA): TGTGCCAGCTCACCGCCTAAGGCCCCCGGAGGGGGCACAGATACGCAGTATTTT. Encoded protein: CASSPPKAPGGGTDTQYF.

The chain links TRBV7-3 to TRBJ2-3; 7 nucleotides line up with TRBD2. V lost 5 bases, J lost 2 bases, and 10 bases stayed unmatched. This CDR3 region has 16 residues. Germline lookup yields CDR1 SGHTA and CDR2 FQGTGA. CDR3 in amino acids: CASSPQTGTTTDTQYF. The DNA of the CDR3 is TGTGCCAGCAGCCCTCAGACCGGGACTACCACAGATACGCAGTATTTT.

The gene calls are TRBV5-1 and TRBJ2-2; 11 nucleotides line up with TRBD2. The CDR3 contains 15 residues. The trim removed 3 bases at V and 9 bases at J, leaving 7 bases unmatched. Germline V gives CDR1 SGHRS, CDR2 YFSETQ. The CDR3 protein is CASSSLAGGERELFF. The CDR3, as DNA: TGCGCCAGCAGCTCCCTAGCGGGAGGCGAACGGGAGCTGTTTTTT. The whole variable domain, remainder taken from reference TRBV5-1 and TRBJ2-2, is KAGVTQTPRYLIKTRGQQVTLSCSPISGHRSVSWYQQTPGQGLQFLFEYFSETQRNKGNFPGRFSGRQFSNSRSEMNVSTLELGDSALYLCASSSLAGGERELFFGEGSRLTVL.

The gene calls are TRBV18 and TRBJ2-1; 7 nucleotides align to TRBD1. Trimming at V came to 0 bases and at J to 5 bases, leaving 13 bases not matched to a gene. CDR3 size: 18 residues. The germline V gene encodes CDR1 KGHSH and CDR2 LQKENI. As DNA, the CDR3 is TGTGCCAGCTCACCACCGAATCTCCCCCACAGGGGTGACAATGAGCAGTTCTTC. It translates to CASSPPNLPHRGDNEQFF.

The count of this clone is one. This chain connects TRBV7-9 to TRBJ1-2; D not certain. The CDR3 runs 13 residues. The germline V gene encodes CDR1 SEHNR and CDR2 FQNEAQ (reference sequence). Trimming removed 6 bases at V and 1 base at J, with 9 bases between. The CDR3 coding sequence is TGTGCCAGCAGTGACAAGTTTAACTATGGCTACACCTTC. Protein product: CASSDKFNYGYTF.

The CDR3 nucleotides read TGTGCCAGCAGTTTAAGGGGGCTAGATGAAAAACTGTTTTTT. Its translation: CASSLRGLDEKLFF. The chain employs TRBV28 and TRBJ1-4; 7 bases line up with TRBD1. The CDR3 runs 14 residues. Per germline, CDR1 MDHEN and CDR2 SYDVKM. With 2 bases clipped from V and 6 bases from J, the junction kept 3 bases outside the gene matches.

This CDR3 reads CASMVGGSSYNEQFF. CDR3 bases: TGTGCCAGCATGGTGGGAGGAAGCTCCTACAATGAGCAGTTCTTC. This sequence joins TRBV27 and TRBJ2-1; D is possibly TRBD2 (6 bases). The V end lost 7 bases, the J end lost 0 bases, and 13 bases lay between the germline ends. This CDR3 spans 15 amino acids. Germline-derived CDR1 and CDR2 are MNHEY and SMNVEV (reference sequence).

About this clone: The same CDR3 also results from other DNA sequences found in this sample. This rearrangement joins TRBV20-1 to TRBJ1-2; D is perhaps TRBD1 (5 bases). Germline V gene lookup returns CDR1 DFQATT and CDR2 SNEGSKA (reference sequence). CDR3 size: 11 residues. Between the trimmed V and J ends, which lost 5 bases and 4 bases, there was a span of 8 bases. CDR3: CSAGGGYGYTF. CDR3 bases: TGCAGTGCTGGGGGGGGCTATGGCTACACCTTC.

This chain joins TRBV15 and TRBJ1-5, with TRBD1 as a possible D gene (6 bases). Germline CDR1 is LNHNV and CDR2 is YYDKDF (reference sequence). This CDR3 is built from 13 residues. V was pared by 2 bases and J by 4 bases, with 6 bases between. CDR3 residues: CATSRQGNQPQHF. CDR3 nucleotides: TGTGCCACCAGCAGACAGGGGAATCAGCCCCAGCATTTT.